Sequencing of this TCR beta chain was carried out in a study of blood T cell repertoires in COVID-19. In the study overall: Samples taken during acute and convalescent COVID-19 were collected in the United States, Italy and Spain. Sources were T cells, B-cell-depleted T cells, or PBMCs; the material itself was cDNA or gDNA.

CDR3 length: 16 amino acids. The trim removed 3 bases at V and 7 bases at J, leaving 8 bases unmatched. Per germline, CDR1 LNHDA and CDR2 SQIVND (reference sequence). In the authors' methods: The authors estimated nucleated cell counts from reference gene primer amplification. Produced via immunoSEQ multiplex PCR; TCRdb's table is partial and in-frame only. The DNA was the basis for D and trimming; V, J and clone size are from that table. The sample lists approximately 150,000 clones, about nine tenths occurring once. Followed longitudinally, the Seattle patients had been enrolled during active infection.

Sample: peripheral blood. The sequence was collected from a human donor with COVID-19, enrolled during active disease. The donor label of this sample is uncertain. This chain uses TRBV19 with TRBJ2-2; 10 bases line up with TRBD2. The CDR3 region has the DNA TGTGCCAGTAGTATCTCCAGCGGGGGGGCCGACGGGGAGCTGTTTTTT. Translation gives CASSISSGGADGELFF.